The TCR beta chain described here comes from a study of control samples from healthy donors and cancer patients. Generated by immunoSEQ multiplex PCR, the TCRdb table keeps only in-frame clones and is missing some. The table has about 130,000 clones, roughly 87% seen once; the top ten hold roughly 1.9%. Per germline, CDR1 MNHEY and CDR2 SMNVEV (reference sequence). This CDR3 is 14 amino acids long. Deletions cut 5 bases from V and 2 bases from J, with 12 bases between. The receptor comes from a man younger than 35 in good health. The rearrangement uses TRBV27 and TRBJ1-2, with a tentative D call TRBD1 (6 bases). Sequencing was done on a sample of blood. The CDR3 reads CASSLHRDNYGYTF. The DNA for the CDR3 is TGTGCCAGCAGTCTTCACAGGGACAACTATGGCTACACCTTC.